Following are 26 T cell receptor beta chains from one sample sequenced in a study of T cell repertoires in cytomegalovirus infection. TCRdb processed the reads anew with MiXCR; each CDR3 protein has one entry. The data contain about 180,000 distinct CDR3 sequences, approximately 17% of them singletons. The sequenced sample was CD8+ T cells from PBMCs. The source is a human donor in good health (CMV status not recorded). Some clones in this sample may be carry-over from other donors' samples.

The rearrangement uses TRBV2 and TRBJ2-2; D uncertain. Between the trimmed V and J ends, which lost 3 bases and 3 bases, there was a span of 11 bases. The CDR3 runs to 15 residues. The germline V gene encodes CDR1 SNHLY and CDR2 FYNNEI. CDR3 residues: CASSESRPYTGELFF. The CDR3 DNA reads as TGTGCCAGCAGTGAGTCCAGGCCCTACACCGGGGAGCTGTTTTTT.

The chain combines TRBV24-1 with TRBJ2-7, with 8 bases lining up with TRBD1. The trim removed 4 bases at V and 0 bases at J, leaving 4 bases unmatched. Germline assignment: CDR1 KGHDR and CDR2 SFDVKD. The CDR3 runs 15 residues. The CDR3 spells CATSDSGQASYEQYF. The CDR3 DNA is TGTGCCACCAGTGACTCGGGACAGGCCTCCTACGAGCAGTACTTC.

This clonotype has more than one count but fewer than ten. This chain joins TRBV6-2 or TRBV6-3 and TRBJ2-1; D gene uncertain. Trimming cost V 2 bases and J 4 bases, with 6 bases left between them. The CDR3 covers 13 residues. Germline V gene sequence: CDR1 MNHEY, CDR2 SVGEGT. The DNA of the CDR3 is TGTGCCAGCAGTTACAGCACTTACAATGAGCAGTTCTTC. Translation: CASSYSTYNEQFF.

The gene calls are TRBV7-3 and TRBJ1-1, with D unresolved. Trimming removed 3 bases at V and 7 bases at J, with 12 bases between. The CDR3 runs 13 residues. Germline values: CDR1 SGHTA, CDR2 FQGTGA. The CDR3 protein is CASSLWTADEAFF. In nucleotides, the CDR3 is TGTGCCAGCAGCTTGTGGACGGCGGATGAAGCTTTCTTT.

V gene TRBV24-1 combines with J gene TRBJ2-5; D unresolved. Germline CDR1 is KGHDR and CDR2 is SFDVKD. V was cut by 4 bases and J by 4 bases, with 12 bases left in between. The CDR3 extends over 14 amino acids. As DNA, the CDR3 is TGTGCCACCAGTGACACGGACCCCTTAGAGACCCAGTACTTC. Translation: CATSDTDPLETQYF.

The chain recombines TRBV28 with TRBJ2-1, with no clear D. The germline V and J ends were trimmed by 5 bases and 0 bases, with 14 bases remaining between them. The CDR3 covers 16 residues. Looked up from germline, CDR1 is MDHEN and CDR2 is SYDVKM. As DNA, the CDR3 is TGTGCCAGCAGTGATCCCCGGTATAGCTCCTACAATGAGCAGTTCTTC. Protein: CASSDPRYSSYNEQFF. Complete variable domain (other parts from reference TRBV28 and TRBJ2-1): DVKVTQSSRYLVKRTGEKVFLECVQDMDHENMFWYRQDPGLGLRLIYFSYDVKMKEKGDIPEGYSVSREKKERFSLILESASTNQTSMYLCASSDPRYSSYNEQFFGPGTRLTVL.

The rearrangement uses TRBV19 and TRBJ2-3; D uncertain. The CDR3 contains 12 residues. Trimming took off 6 bases at V and 2 bases at J, with 6 bases between the two ends. Germline CDR1 is LNHDA and CDR2 is SQIVND (reference sequence). This chain's CDR3 is CASSDNTDTQYF. CDR3 DNA: TGTGCCAGTAGCGACAACACAGATACGCAGTATTTT.

CDR3 region: CASTRGGLNTEAFF. The CDR3 nucleotides are TGTGCCAGCACCAGGGGAGGTCTGAACACTGAAGCTTTCTTT. This chain joins TRBV27 and TRBJ1-1, with D tentatively TRBD1 (6 bases). V gave up 7 bases and J gave up 0 bases, with 12 bases separating them. The CDR3 has 14 amino acids. CDR1 and CDR2 (germline): MNHEY, SMNVEV (reference sequence).

This chain's CDR3 is CATSDSLRDPNIQYF. For the CDR3, the DNA is TGTGCCACCAGTGATTCTCTACGGGATCCAAACATTCAGTACTTC. The chain combines TRBV24-1 with TRBJ2-4; possible D gene TRBD2, 5 bases. Trimming cost V 2 bases and J 6 bases, with 13 bases left between them. This CDR3 contains 15 residues. The germline gives CDR1 KGHDR, CDR2 SFDVKD.

This clonotype has just a few counts. The chain carries TRBV28 and TRBJ2-3; D might be TRBD2 (6 bases). The CDR3 has 15 amino acids. Per the germline V gene, CDR1 is MDHEN and CDR2 is SYDVKM. The V end was cut by 6 bases, the J end by 4 bases, with 17 bases between. Here the CDR3 reads CASSLDSWEADTQYF. CDR3 in DNA: TGTGCCAGCAGCTTAGACTCCTGGGAGGCAGATACGCAGTATTTT.

The gene calls are TRBV6-2 or TRBV6-3 and TRBJ2-1, with 12 nucleotides matching TRBD2. The germline V gene encodes CDR1 MNHEY and CDR2 SVGEGT. The CDR3 extends over 15 amino acids. After removal of 3 bases from V and 7 bases from J, the junction contained 4 bases not matched to a gene. The CDR3 DNA is TGTGCCAGCAGTTATTCAGGACTAGCGGGGAATGAGCAGTTCTTC. Residues: CASSYSGLAGNEQFF.

This clonotype was counted once. V and J are TRBV28 and TRBJ1-6, with unresolved D. CDR3 length equals 15 residues. V lost 5 bases and J lost 7, with 15 bases in between. Germline lookup yields CDR1 MDHEN and CDR2 SYDVKM. The CDR3 coding sequence is TGTGCCAGCAGTCCGCGTCTGGAAGTGAATTCACCCCTCCACTTT. It translates to CASSPRLEVNSPLHF.

This clonotype was counted only a few times. The J gene is TRBJ2-7, the V gene TRBV6-2 or TRBV6-3; D gene uncertain. CDR3 length equals 15 residues. Germline V gene data show CDR1 as MNHEY and CDR2 as SVGEGT. V shed 4 bases and J shed 3 bases, with 16 bases lying between them. CDR3 amino acids: CASSFQRSSRYEQYF. The CDR3 nucleotides read TGTGCCAGCAGTTTTCAGAGGAGTTCCCGCTACGAGCAGTACTTC.

This clonotype appeared once. Just one base apart from a much larger clone, this may be a read error. The chain couples TRBV7-9 to TRBJ1-5, with D perhaps TRBD1 (5 bases). The CDR3 length is 16 residues. The germline V gene encodes CDR1 SEHNR and CDR2 FQNEAQ (reference sequence). Trimming removed 5 bases from V and 2 bases from J, with 16 bases in between. CDR3 bases: TGTGCCAGCAGCGGCGGGGGGGGTAATGGCAATCAGCCCCAGCATTTT. Protein product: CASSGGGGNGNQPQHF.

V gene TRBV7-9 combines with J gene TRBJ1-3; no reliable D call. The CDR3 is 16 amino acids. Trimming stripped 5 bases from V and 0 bases from J, with 14 bases between. Germline values: CDR1 SEHNR, CDR2 FQNEAQ (reference sequence). This CDR3 reads CASSTSVGSSGNTIYF. CDR3 sequence (DNA): TGTGCCAGCAGCACTAGTGTGGGGAGCTCTGGAAACACCATATATTTT. Filled out from reference TRBV7-9 and TRBJ1-3, the complete variable domain reads DTGVSQNPRHKITKRGQNVTFRCDPISEHNRLYWYRQTLGQGPEFLTYFQNEAQLEKSRLLSDRFSAERPKGSFSTLEIQRTEQGDSAMYLCASSTSVGSSGNTIYFGEGSWLTVV.

The chain has TRBV29-1 and TRBJ2-1; D remains ambiguous. This CDR3 has 14 amino acids. Germline assignment: CDR1 SQVTM and CDR2 ANQGSEA. Trimming left V 1 base short and J 1 base short, with 8 bases between. The CDR3 DNA is TGCAGCGTTGAAGGGGGTTTATCCTACAATGAGCAGTTCTTC. Amino acid sequence: CSVEGGLSYNEQFF.

The chain links TRBV7-9 to TRBJ2-7, with a weak D call TRBD2 (6 bases). V gave up 8 bases and J gave up 5 bases, with 25 bases separating them. Germline CDR1 reads SEHNR; CDR2 reads FQNEAQ (reference sequence). The CDR3 consists of 16 residues. This CDR3 is CASGTPGLEKKDEQYF. The CDR3, as DNA: TGTGCCAGCGGCACACCGGGACTCGAAAAAAAGGACGAGCAGTACTTC. Filled out from reference TRBV7-9 and TRBJ2-7, the complete variable domain reads DTGVSQNPRHKITKRGQNVTFRCDPISEHNRLYWYRQTLGQGPEFLTYFQNEAQLEKSRLLSDRFSAERPKGSFSTLEIQRTEQGDSAMYLCASGTPGLEKKDEQYFGPGTRLTVT.

This clonotype was detected only a few times. This chain connects TRBV7-8 to TRBJ2-1, with 8 nucleotides matching TRBD2. There are 14 residues in the CDR3. CDR1 SGHVS and CDR2 FQNEAQ come from the germline V gene. The junction had 5 bases not matched to a gene; V was cut back by 2 bases and J by 8 bases. The CDR3 sequence: CASSLSGGADEQFF. The CDR3 DNA is TGTGCCAGCAGCTTATCGGGGGGGGCCGATGAGCAGTTCTTC.

V is TRBV7-6 and J is TRBJ2-2; 9 bases line up with TRBD2. V lost 5 bases, J lost 7 bases, and 14 bases stayed unmatched. CDR3 length: 17 amino acids. Germline CDR1 and CDR2: SGHVS and FNYEAQ. The CDR3 loop is CASSQTGRGGAGGELFF. As DNA, the CDR3 is TGTGCCAGCAGCCAAACGGGGCGCGGGGGGGCCGGCGGGGAGCTGTTTTTT.

Only a few counts were recorded for this clonotype. An end of the junction differs from the germline gene, which may be a read error. The rearrangement uses TRBV6-2 or TRBV6-3 and TRBJ2-7, with a possible D match to TRBD1 (6 bases). Germline assignment: CDR1 MNHEY and CDR2 SVGEGT. The CDR3 length is 14 residues. The CDR3: CARSFHQGTYEQYF. Written as DNA, the CDR3 is TGTGCCCGCAGTTTCCATCAGGGGACCTACGAGCAGTACTTC.

This clonotype was picked up many times. The chain recombines TRBV7-2 with TRBJ1-5; 11 bases fit TRBD1. Looked up from germline, CDR1 is SGHTA and CDR2 is FQGNSA. The CDR3 loop spans 17 amino acids. J lost 3 bases, V lost 0 bases, and 4 bases had no gene match. CDR3 residues: CASSLAPGQGANQPQHF. CDR3 nucleotide sequence: TGTGCCAGCAGCTTAGCCCCCGGACAGGGGGCCAATCAGCCCCAGCATTTT.

A few counts support this clonotype. The gene calls are TRBV7-6 and TRBJ2-5; TRBD1 might be the D (6 bases). The germline gives CDR1 SGHVS, CDR2 FNYEAQ. V was clipped by 5 bases and J by 5 bases, with 27 bases between them. CDR3 size: 18 residues. The CDR3 spells CASSAPYGQRGLEETQYF. The CDR3 bases are TGTGCCAGCAGCGCCCCCTACGGACAGCGCGGACTTGAGGAGACCCAGTACTTC.

This clonotype was recorded many times. The rearrangement links TRBV6-2 or TRBV6-3 to TRBJ2-1; possibly TRBD2 for D (6 bases). There are 13 residues in the CDR3. The germline CDR1 and CDR2 sequences are MNHEY and SVGEGT. V lost 2 bases and J 6 bases, leaving 8 bases between the germline ends. The CDR3 spells CASSYGTVNEQFF. The CDR3 DNA follows: TGTGCCAGCAGTTACGGGACTGTCAATGAGCAGTTCTTC.

The gene calls are TRBV4-1 and TRBJ2-5; tentative D call: TRBD2 (6 bases). This CDR3 is built from 17 residues. CDR1 is MGHRA and CDR2 is YSYEKL in the germline V gene. The V gene lost 4 bases and the J gene lost 1 base, with 19 bases spanning the gap. CDR3 sequence (DNA): TGCGCCAGCAGCCTAACCTCGGGACTGCCGAGCCAAGAGACCCAGTACTTC. Amino acids: CASSLTSGLPSQETQYF.

This clonotype was observed a handful of times. The chain joins TRBV28 to TRBJ1-1; D perhaps matches TRBD1 (6 bases). CDR1 is MDHEN, CDR2 SYDVKM, per germline. V shed 4 bases and J shed 5 bases, with 17 bases lying between them. The CDR3 runs to 15 residues. For the CDR3, the DNA is TGTGCCAGCAGTTCGATCAACAGGGAGGGTACTGAAGCTTTCTTT. Translating it yields CASSSINREGTEAFF.

In this sample, this clonotype turned up a few times. The chain links TRBV29-1 to TRBJ2-1; 7 nucleotides align to TRBD1. Trimming took 3 bases from V and 3 from J; bases not matched to a gene: 5. Germline CDR1 and CDR2: SQVTM and ANQGSEA. The CDR3 is 14 residues long. This CDR3 reads CSVERGLGYNEQFF. As DNA, the CDR3 is TGCAGCGTTGAGAGGGGGCTAGGCTACAATGAGCAGTTCTTC.